This T cell receptor beta chain was recorded in a study of blood T cell repertoires in COVID-19 (dated by TCRdb to 2018 to 2020). At the level of the whole study: The collaborator samples originated in the United States, Italy and Spain and spanned the acute and convalescent phases of COVID-19. Nearly every sample came with metadata listing a de-identified subject ID, COVID-19 status, age in years and sex. The repertoires were made available in a free public database intended to serve as a resource for research on the immune response to SARS-CoV-2. Samples came from the ongoing ImmuneRACE study (first 160 participants) plus 1,254 subjects from 6 global collaborators. HLA class I and class II types, where available, came from metadata supplied by the sample provider rather than from assay-based typing. The material from the prospective study consisted of cDNA or gDNA derived from T cells, B-cell-depleted T cells, or PBMCs. Subjects who had been exposed to COVID-19, were actively infected with it, or had recovered from it provided the deeply sampled blood TCRbeta repertoires that made up the dataset.

The investigation overall reported the following: The amount of clinical and demographic metadata varied by source and participant and was provided uncurated.

The CDR3 spans 16 residues, from the cysteine through the phenylalanine. CDR3 DNA only is kept here, 48 bases in frame from base 1. CDR1 and CDR2 are read off the germline V gene (reference sequence) as LNHDA and SQIVND. V lost 3 bases and J lost 7 bases; the stretch between them is 19 bases long. TCRbeta CDR3 regions were amplified from genomic DNA by means of the immunoSEQ Assay, a bias-controlled multiplex PCR. On the study's bioinformatics: Nucleated cell counts per sample were estimated from amplification of reference gene primers within the assay. Sequence reads were collapsed and filtered to measure the absolute abundance of every unique TCRbeta CDR3 rearrangement. For each sample, productive Simpson clonality was calculated as the square root of Simpson's diversity index over productive rearrangements. The clones in this table, taken by TCRdb from immuneACCESS, are in-frame only. Not every clone is retained; where verified, under half of the shortfall comes from an unresolved V gene, and the cause of the rest is unknown. D and trimming come from the DNA, and the V and J calls and clone size come from that table. The sample table shows some 120,000 clones, and more than 70% are seen once. The ten largest account for 3% to 4% of the sample.

Each collaborating institution followed its own protocols to collect whole blood in K2EDTA tubes. For TCRbeta analysis, collaborators shipped samples in one of three forms: frozen whole blood, isolated PBMCs, or DNA extracted from either of those sample types. In this sample, this clone turned up once. This receptor's antigen is unknown. No quality values exist for individual bases; no much larger clone is one base distant. Material for sequencing was peripheral blood. This sequence uses TRBV19 and TRBJ2-1; a tentative D match to TRBD2 spans 6 bases. The clonotype was recovered from a woman aged 55-69 years with acute or convalescent COVID-19. The base sequence is TGTGCCAGTAGTATTACTAGCATCCCACACTTTAATGAGCAGTTCTTC. This translates into CASSITSIPHFNEQFF.